These 6 T cell receptor beta chains were sequenced from one sample in a study of tumor-infiltrating lymphocytes in primary liver carcinoma. Making TCR beta cDNA involved around 500 ng total RNA and a constant-region primer. Three nested multiplex PCR rounds, a slightly modified ARM-PCR, produced the libraries for TCR beta. TRBV1-TRBV30 forward primers and a C-beta reverse primer were used in the first two PCR rounds, which each ran for 10 cycles. Via MiXCR, TCRdb re-called the multiplex PCR reads, giving one row per CDR3 protein. The table records 65,000 to 80,000 distinct CDR3 sequences, roughly three quarters of them present only once. Co-extraction yielded RNA and DNA from roughly 20-30 mg of unsorted bulk tissue. The sequenced sample was liver tumor tissue from sampling region 4. Subset meaning: tumor region T4, right-lateral pole. The source of these receptors is a man aged 40-49 years with primary liver carcinoma and hepatitis B virus infection.

Note on this clonotype: Relative to the germline gene, one junction end is altered; a read error may explain this. The gene calls are TRBV7-8 and TRBJ1-1; 7 positions agree with TRBD1. In germline, CDR1 is SGHVS, CDR2 FQNEAQ. This CDR3 has 16 residues. Here the CDR3 reads CGSSLRAGGMNTEAFF. The DNA of the CDR3 is TGTGGCAGCAGCCTACGAGCAGGGGGAATGAACACTGAAGCTTTCTTT.

This clonotype was detected ten times or more. The chain carries TRBV14 and TRBJ1-1; D is uncertain. Deletions cut 1 base from V and 5 bases from J, with 14 bases between. Germline CDR1 and CDR2: SGHDN and FVKESK. CDR3 length: 15 residues. Here the CDR3 reads CASSQGVSPVTEAFF. CDR3 DNA: TGTGCCAGCAGCCAAGGGGTCTCCCCAGTGACTGAAGCTTTCTTT.

This clonotype came up once. This CDR3 fails to terminate in the conserved phenylalanine or tryptophan, so it likely reflects a read error. The chain has TRBV10-3 and TRBJ1-5; D possibly corresponds to TRBD1 (6 bases). In germline, CDR1 is ENHRY, CDR2 SYGVKD. The CDR3 totals 13 residues. CDR3 amino acids: CAISVDSYQPQHL. The CDR3 DNA is TGTGCCATCAGTGTGGACAGCTATCAGCCTCAGCATTTG.

Concerning this clonotype: Mismatch with germline at one junction end may stem from a read error. The chain uses TRBV11-2 and TRBJ2-7, with a tentative D call TRBD2 (6 bases). CDR1 is SGHAT, CDR2 FQNNGV, per germline. The length of the CDR3 is 15 residues. The CDR3 DNA sequence: TGTGCCAGCAGTCTCGGCGGGACTCTACGCTACGAACAGTACTTC. Encoded protein: CASSLGGTLRYEQYF.

The rearrangement links TRBV11-2 to TRBJ1-1; D call uncertain. Trimming pared 6 bases from V and 7 bases from J, leaving 15 bases between. Germline CDR1 and CDR2: SGHAT and FQNNGV. CDR3 length: 13 amino acids. DNA for the CDR3: TGTGCCAGCAGTATATGGACGAACGTTGAAGCTTTCTTT. Translating it yields CASSIWTNVEAFF.

A remark on this clonotype: Sequence at one end of the junction differs from germline and may be a read error. The J gene is TRBJ1-1, the V gene TRBV11-1, with unresolved D. This CDR3 is 15 amino acids long. Germline CDR1 SGHAT, CDR2 FQDESV (reference sequence). CDR3 sequence: CANSLVAQPNTEAFF. For the CDR3, the DNA is TGTGCCAACAGCTTAGTTGCACAGCCGAACACTGAAGCTTTCTTT.